The 7 T cell receptor beta chains below were found in one sample sequenced in a study of cytomegalovirus exposure and HLA in healthy donors. PCR amplification relied on 60 Vbeta primers (plus 13 Jbeta primers). Sequencing used immunoSEQ multiplex PCR; TCRdb keeps in-frame clones, though not all of them. The sample shows around 160,000 clones, approximately 80% of them seen only once. Sequenced material: PBMCs. Source of these receptors: a man aged 50 to 59 in good health and CMV-seropositive.

V is TRBV29-1 and J is TRBJ2-7, with D possibly being TRBD2 (6 bases). CDR1 is SQVTM and CDR2 is ANQGSEA in the germline V gene. Trimming took 0 bases from V and 4 from J, leaving 13 bases between them. The CDR3 contains 14 residues. The CDR3 bases are TGCAGCGTTGAAGACCGGGGGAACGCGTACGAGCAGTACTTC. Residues: CSVEDRGNAYEQYF.

This chain links TRBV13 with TRBJ2-3; TRBD2 is a possible D gene (6 bases). Germline values: CDR1 PRHDT, CDR2 FYEKMQ (reference sequence). V was pared by 2 bases and J by 0 bases, with 15 bases between. This CDR3 has 17 residues. The CDR3 nucleotides read TGTGCCAGCAGCTTATGGGAGGCAGAGACTAGCACAGATACGCAGTATTTT. Amino acid sequence: CASSLWEAETSTDTQYF.

The chain employs TRBV29-1 and TRBJ1-2; D is ambiguous. V lost 8 bases, J lost 6 bases, and 13 bases lay in between. Looked up from germline, CDR1 is SQVTM and CDR2 is ANQGSEA. The CDR3 extends over 11 amino acids. The CDR3 region is CSTRGGDGYTF. As DNA, the CDR3 is TGCAGCACACGTGGCGGGGATGGCTACACCTTC.

The rearrangement joins TRBV29-1 to TRBJ2-5; D uncertain. The germline gives CDR1 SQVTM, CDR2 ANQGSEA. This CDR3 has 11 residues. Trimming took off 2 bases at V and 5 bases at J, with 6 bases between the two ends. The CDR3 sequence: CSVEQYETQYF. The CDR3 bases are TGCAGCGTTGAACAGTATGAGACCCAGTACTTC.

This chain joins TRBV27 and TRBJ1-2; TRBD1 is a possible D gene (6 bases). The germline CDR1 and CDR2 sequences are MNHEY and SMNVEV (reference sequence). This CDR3 spans 14 amino acids. V dropped 6 bases and J dropped 0 bases, with 11 bases sitting between them. For the CDR3, the DNA is TGTGCCAGCAGCTACAGGGCATCTAACTATGGCTACACCTTC. Amino acids: CASSYRASNYGYTF.

This clone came up a few times. V gene TRBV4-3 combines with J gene TRBJ1-3; D gene unclear. CDR1 is LGHNA and CDR2 is YSLEER in the germline V gene. V shed 3 bases and J shed 0 bases, with 12 bases lying between them. The CDR3 loop spans 16 amino acids. The DNA for the CDR3 is TGCGCCAGCAGCCAGAGTATAGGGAGCTCTGGAAACACCATATATTTT. As protein: CASSQSIGSSGNTIYF.

The rearrangement joins TRBV7-8 to TRBJ1-4, with D perhaps matching TRBD1 (6 bases). CDR3 length: 14 amino acids. The V end lost 5 bases, the J end lost 4 bases, and 11 bases lay between the germline ends. The germline V gene encodes CDR1 SGHVS and CDR2 FQNEAQ. The CDR3 coding sequence is TGTGCCAGCAGCCCGGACAGTCATAATGAAAAACTGTTTTTT. This encodes CASSPDSHNEKLFF.